This record looks at one TCR beta chain sequence and its context. Its antigen remains unidentified. This record comes from a study of T cells in Graves' hyperthyroidism and ophthalmopathy. Whole-study findings and limits: Ophthalmopathy was predicted by the model a median of 6.5 months ahead of onset. From stable hyperthyroidism, ophthalmopathy was separated by a 13 V-J model.

V lost 2 bases and J lost 6, with 8 bases in between. Germline CDR1 SGHVS, CDR2 FQNEAQ. CDR3 size: 13 residues. From RNA transcripts, TCR beta CDR3 regions were amplified. When the TCR CDR3 underwent first-round RT-PCR, the HTBI primer set was used. TCRdb itself ran the multiplex PCR reads through MiXCR, one entry per CDR3 protein. Among 450,000 to 650,000 distinct CDR3 sequences listed, 14% were seen once. Sequenced material: blood. The chain uses TRBV7-8 and TRBJ2-1; no firm D call. The receptor was derived from a woman aged 18-29 years with Graves' ophthalmopathy. Written as DNA, the CDR3 is TGTGCCAGCAGCTTAAGGGCTCCCAATGAGCAGTTCTTC. This gives the protein CASSLRAPNEQFF. The full variable domain, in which reference TRBV7-8 and TRBJ2-1 provide the parts outside the CDR3, is GAGVSQSPRYKVAKRGQDVALRCDPISGHVSLFWYQQALGQGPEFLTYFQNEAQLDKSGLPSDRFFAERPEGSVSTLKIQRTQQEDSAVYLCASSLRAPNEQFFGPGTRLTVL.